This TCR beta chain was captured by sequencing in a study of Tregs in tolerant kidney transplant recipients. Only in-frame clones appear in the TCRdb table, and some are missing; sequencing was by immunoSEQ multiplex PCR. The table gives about 31,000 clones; the top ten clones make up 1.5% to 2% of it. In the case of this clone: The read is 3 residues too short to cover the CDR3 end, so that end is filled in from the germline J gene.

J gave up 8 bases and V 4 bases, and 6 bases lay outside the gene matches. In germline, CDR1 is DFQATT, CDR2 SNEGSKA (reference sequence). The CDR3 runs 13 residues. Related graft donors supplied nonmyeloablative bone marrow transplants, and mixed chimerism was transient. The genes are TRBV20-1 and TRBJ2-1, with 9 bases lining up with TRBD2. The sequence was collected from a human patient who received a combined kidney and bone marrow transplant. A subset of T cells may come from the graft donor. Sequencing used CD4+ T cells from blood (PBMCs), obtained 24 months after the transplant. The sequenced part of the CDR3 DNA is TGCAGTGCTAAGGGCGGGAGGGCTTATGAG. Translated, it gives CSAKGGRAYE. The full CDR3 sequence reads CSAKGGRAYEQFF.